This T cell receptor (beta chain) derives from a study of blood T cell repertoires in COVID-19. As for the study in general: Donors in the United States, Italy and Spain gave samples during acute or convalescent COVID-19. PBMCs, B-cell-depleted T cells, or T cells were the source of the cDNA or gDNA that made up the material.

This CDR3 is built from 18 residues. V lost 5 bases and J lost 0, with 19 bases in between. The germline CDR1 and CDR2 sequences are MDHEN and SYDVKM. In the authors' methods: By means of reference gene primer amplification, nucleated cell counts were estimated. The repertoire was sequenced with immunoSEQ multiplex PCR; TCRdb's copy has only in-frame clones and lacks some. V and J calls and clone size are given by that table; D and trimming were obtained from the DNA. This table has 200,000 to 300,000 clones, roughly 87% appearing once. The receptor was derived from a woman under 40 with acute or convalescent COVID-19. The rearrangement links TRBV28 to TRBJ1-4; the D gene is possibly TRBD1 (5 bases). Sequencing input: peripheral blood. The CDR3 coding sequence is TGTGCCAGCAGTATGTGGGGCAGGGTCCCGACAACTAATGAAAAACTGTTTTTT. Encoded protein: CASSMWGRVPTTNEKLFF.